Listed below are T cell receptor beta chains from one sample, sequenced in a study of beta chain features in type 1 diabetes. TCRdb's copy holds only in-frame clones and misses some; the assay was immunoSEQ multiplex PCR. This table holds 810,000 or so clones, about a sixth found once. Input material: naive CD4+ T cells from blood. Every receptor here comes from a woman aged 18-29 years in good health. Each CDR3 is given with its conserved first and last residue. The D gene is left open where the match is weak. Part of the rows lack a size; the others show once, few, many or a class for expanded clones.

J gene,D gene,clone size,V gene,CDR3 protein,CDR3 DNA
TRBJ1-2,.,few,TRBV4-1,CASSPPIRGPGGYTF,TGCGCCAGCAGCCCACCGATACGGGGGCCCGGGGGCTACACCTTC
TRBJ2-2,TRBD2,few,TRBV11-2,CASRAIRGGHTGELFF,TGTGCCAGCAGGGCGATACGGGGGGGGCACACCGGGGAGCTGTTTTTT
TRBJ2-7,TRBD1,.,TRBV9,CASSGTGPEQYF,TGTGCCAGCAGCGGGACAGGTCCCGAGCAGTACTTC
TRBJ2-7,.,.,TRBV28,CASSLKGSRYEQYF,TGTGCCAGCAGTTTAAAGGGGTCCCGATACGAGCAGTACTTC
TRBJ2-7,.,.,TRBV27,CASSLVAKGTYGQYF,TGTGCCAGCAGTTTAGTGGCCAAGGGGACCTACGGGCAGTACTTC
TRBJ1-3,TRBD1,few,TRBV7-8,CASSFQLTGVGNTIYF,TGTGCCAGCAGCTTCCAGCTAACAGGGGTGGGAAACACCATATATTTT
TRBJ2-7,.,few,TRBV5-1,CASSPRTGSSYEQYF,TGCGCCAGCAGCCCCCGGACTGGAAGCTCCTACGAGCAGTACTTC
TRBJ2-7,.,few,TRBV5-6,CASSLGRAGYEQYF,TGTGCCAGCAGCTTGGGCAGGGCGGGCTACGAGCAGTACTTC
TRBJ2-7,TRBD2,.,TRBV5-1,CASSLGTSGSRTYEQYF,TGCGCCAGCAGCTTAGGGACTAGCGGGAGCCGAACCTACGAGCAGTACTTC
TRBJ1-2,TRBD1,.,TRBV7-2,CASSLGTGGRYGYTF,TGTGCCAGCAGCTTAGGGACAGGTGGACGGTATGGCTACACCTTC
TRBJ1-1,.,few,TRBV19,CASSRGRSMGPEAFF,TGTGCCAGTAGCCGTGGCCGGAGCATGGGACCTGAAGCTTTCTTT
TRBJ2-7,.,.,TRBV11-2,CASRRTFALSYEQYF,TGTGCCAGCAGGCGGACGTTCGCCCTCTCCTACGAGCAGTACTTC
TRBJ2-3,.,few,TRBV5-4,CASSLVLDSLTDTQYF,TGTGCCAGCAGCTTGGTTCTGGACAGTCTAACAGATACGCAGTATTTT
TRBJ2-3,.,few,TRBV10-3,CAIGHSTDTQYF,TGTGCCATCGGACATAGCACAGATACGCAGTATTTT
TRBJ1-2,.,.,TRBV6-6,CASRIQASYGYTF,TGTGCCAGCAGGATACAGGCTTCTTATGGCTACACCTTC
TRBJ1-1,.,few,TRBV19,CASSIPGTANTEAFF,TGTGCCAGTAGTATCCCCGGGACGGCGAACACTGAAGCTTTCTTT
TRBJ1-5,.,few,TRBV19,CASNTAPGTYSNQPQHF,TGTGCCAGTAATACAGCTCCCGGGACATATAGCAATCAGCCCCAGCATTTT
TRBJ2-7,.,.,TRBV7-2,CASSLSPRGTRNHEQYF,TGTGCCAGCAGCCTTAGCCCCAGGGGGACTAGGAACCACGAGCAGTACTTC
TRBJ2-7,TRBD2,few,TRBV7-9,CASSQAVGSGLYEQYF,TGTGCCAGCAGTCAAGCGGTGGGTAGCGGGCTCTACGAGCAGTACTTC
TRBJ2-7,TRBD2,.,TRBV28,CASSHGLAGPYEQYF,TGTGCCAGCAGCCACGGACTAGCGGGGCCCTACGAGCAGTACTTC
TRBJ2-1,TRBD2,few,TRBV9,CASSGTSGSGYYNEQFF,TGTGCCAGCAGCGGGACTAGCGGGAGTGGATACTACAATGAGCAGTTCTTC
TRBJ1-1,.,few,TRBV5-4,CASRSGSIMNTEAFF,TGTGCCAGCAGATCAGGGTCAATAATGAACACTGAAGCTTTCTTT
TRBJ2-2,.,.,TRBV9,CASSVRSVSAGELFF,TGTGCCAGCAGCGTCAGAAGCGTATCTGCCGGGGAGCTGTTTTTT
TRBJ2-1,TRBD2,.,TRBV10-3,CAIRAPGLSPNEQFF,TGTGCCATCAGGGCTCCGGGACTAAGTCCCAATGAGCAGTTCTTC
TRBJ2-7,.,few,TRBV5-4,CASSLGGSIASYEQYF,TGTGCCAGCAGCTTGGGAGGTAGCATAGCCTCCTACGAGCAGTACTTC
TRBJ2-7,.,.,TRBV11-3,CASSLVSGNHEQYF,TGTGCCAGCAGCTTAGTATCGGGAAACCACGAGCAGTACTTC
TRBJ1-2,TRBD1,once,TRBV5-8,CASGPGTGVYGYTF,TGTGCCAGCGGGCCCGGGACAGGGGTTTATGGCTACACCTTC
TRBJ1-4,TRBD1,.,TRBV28,CASRSSGTGYEKLFF,TGTGCCAGCAGATCCTCCGGGACAGGGTATGAAAAACTGTTTTTT
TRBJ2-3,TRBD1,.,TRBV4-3,CASSQDFYRGLSDTQYF,TGCGCCAGCAGCCAAGATTTTTACAGGGGATTATCAGATACGCAGTATTTT
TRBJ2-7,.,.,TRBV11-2,CASSFHDTSYEQYF,TGTGCCAGCAGCTTTCATGACACGAGCTACGAGCAGTACTTC
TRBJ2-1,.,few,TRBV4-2,CASSQEGGRLIYNEQFF,TGTGCCAGCAGCCAAGAAGGAGGGAGGCTAATTTACAATGAGCAGTTCTTC